These T cell receptor beta chains were read from a single sample in a study of cytomegalovirus exposure and HLA in healthy donors. The data were produced by immunoSEQ multiplex PCR, yet TCRdb's version contains in-frame clones alone and is incomplete. The repertoire consists of under 200,000 clones, with approximately 70% occurring once and the leading ten covering about 2%. Sequenced sample: PBMCs. The origin of the receptors is a woman under 40 in good health and CMV-seronegative. Both conserved end residues are part of each CDR3. A D gene is named only where the DNA matches it firmly. Clone size, where shown, is once, few, many, or a class for clones that have expanded.

cdr3_aa: CASSDRVGYGYTF; cdr3_nt: TGTGCCAGTAGTGACAGGGTCGGGTATGGCTACACCTTC; d_call: TRBD1; v_call: TRBV19; j_call: TRBJ1-2; clone_size: -
cdr3_aa: CASSLGTGDGYTF; cdr3_nt: TGTGCCAGCTCACTCGGGACAGGGGATGGCTACACCTTC; d_call: TRBD1; v_call: TRBV18; j_call: TRBJ1-2; clone_size: -
cdr3_aa: CASSPPWAPSGSGEQYF; cdr3_nt: TGTGCCAGTAGTCCTCCGTGGGCCCCTAGCGGGAGTGGCGAGCAGTACTTC; d_call: TRBD2; v_call: TRBV19; j_call: TRBJ2-7; clone_size: -
cdr3_aa: CASSLDRAAKNIQYF; cdr3_nt: TGTGCCAGCAGCTTGGACAGGGCGGCCAAAAACATTCAGTACTTC; d_call: -; v_call: TRBV5-6; j_call: TRBJ2-4; clone_size: few
cdr3_aa: CASSGLTGHYRTDTQYF; cdr3_nt: TGTGCCAGCAGTGGGCTCACGGGACATTATAGAACAGATACGCAGTATTTT; d_call: -; v_call: TRBV25-1; j_call: TRBJ2-3; clone_size: -
cdr3_aa: CASSVGGRANQPQHF; cdr3_nt: TGTGCCAGCAGCGTAGGGGGCAGGGCCAATCAGCCCCAGCATTTT; d_call: -; v_call: TRBV9; j_call: TRBJ1-5; clone_size: -
cdr3_aa: CASSLGGQLNEKLFF; cdr3_nt: TGTGCCAGCAGCTTAGGTGGACAGCTGAATGAAAAACTGTTTTTT; d_call: -; v_call: TRBV13; j_call: TRBJ1-4; clone_size: once
cdr3_aa: CASIPRGRNEQFF; cdr3_nt: TGTGCCAGCATTCCTAGGGGGCGGAATGAGCAGTTCTTC; d_call: TRBD1; v_call: TRBV6-6; j_call: TRBJ2-1; clone_size: -
cdr3_aa: CASSLPDRGANGELFF; cdr3_nt: TGTGCCAGCAGCCTACCTGACAGGGGTGCCAACGGGGAGCTGTTTTTT; d_call: TRBD1; v_call: TRBV7-9; j_call: TRBJ2-2; clone_size: -
cdr3_aa: CASSLWTSGRKTGELFF; cdr3_nt: TGCGCCAGCAGCTTGTGGACTAGCGGGAGAAAAACCGGGGAGCTGTTTTTT; d_call: TRBD2; v_call: TRBV5-1; j_call: TRBJ2-2; clone_size: -
cdr3_aa: CASSTTVSNQPQHF; cdr3_nt: TGCGCCAGCAGTACGACAGTCAGCAATCAGCCCCAGCATTTT; d_call: -; v_call: TRBV10-2; j_call: TRBJ1-5; clone_size: -
cdr3_aa: CASSPGTGRPDTQYF; cdr3_nt: TGTGCCAGTAGTCCCGGGACAGGGAGGCCAGATACGCAGTATTTT; d_call: TRBD1; v_call: TRBV19; j_call: TRBJ2-3; clone_size: -
cdr3_aa: CASSLVLGEEQFF; cdr3_nt: TGTGCCAGCAGCTTAGTATTGGGCGAGGAGCAGTTCTTC; d_call: -; v_call: TRBV7-9; j_call: TRBJ2-1; clone_size: -
cdr3_aa: CASSIDRVRDYGYTF; cdr3_nt: TGTGCCAGTAGTATAGACAGGGTCAGGGACTATGGCTACACCTTC; d_call: -; v_call: TRBV19; j_call: TRBJ1-2; clone_size: few
cdr3_aa: CASSIGLTSGRYEQYF; cdr3_nt: TGTGCCAGTAGTATCGGACTGACTAGCGGGAGATACGAGCAGTACTTC; d_call: TRBD2; v_call: TRBV19; j_call: TRBJ2-7; clone_size: -
cdr3_aa: CASSRGQGAREQYF; cdr3_nt: TGTGCCAGTTCCCGGGGACAGGGGGCTCGAGAGCAGTACTTC; d_call: TRBD1; v_call: TRBV6-5; j_call: TRBJ2-7; clone_size: few
cdr3_aa: CASIVLYEQYF; cdr3_nt: TGTGCCAGCATCGTACTTTACGAGCAGTACTTC; d_call: -; v_call: TRBV27; j_call: TRBJ2-7; clone_size: -
cdr3_aa: CASSLSGTSGATGELFF; cdr3_nt: TGTGCCAGCAGTTTATCTGGCACTAGCGGGGCCACCGGGGAGCTGTTTTTT; d_call: TRBD2; v_call: TRBV27; j_call: TRBJ2-2; clone_size: -
cdr3_aa: CAISDQDRADGYTF; cdr3_nt: TGTGCCATCAGTGACCAGGACAGGGCCGATGGCTACACCTTC; d_call: TRBD1; v_call: TRBV10-3; j_call: TRBJ1-2; clone_size: -
cdr3_aa: CASSIASSGGLSYNEQFF; cdr3_nt: TGTGCCAGTAGTATAGCCTCTAGCGGGGGGCTCTCCTACAATGAGCAGTTCTTC; d_call: TRBD2; v_call: TRBV19; j_call: TRBJ2-1; clone_size: few
cdr3_aa: CASSPTGQLNTEAFF; cdr3_nt: TGTGCCAGCAGCCCGACGGGACAGTTGAACACTGAAGCTTTCTTT; d_call: TRBD1; v_call: TRBV7-9; j_call: TRBJ1-1; clone_size: few
cdr3_aa: CASRGTGLYSEQYF; cdr3_nt: TGTGCCAGCCGTGGGACAGGGCTCTATTCCGAGCAGTACTTC; d_call: TRBD1; v_call: TRBV5-4; j_call: TRBJ2-7; clone_size: -
cdr3_aa: CASSQAPDSSGGSNIQYF; cdr3_nt: TGCGCCAGCAGCCAAGCCCCTGACTCCAGCGGGGGGTCTAACATTCAGTACTTC; d_call: TRBD2; v_call: TRBV4-1; j_call: TRBJ2-4; clone_size: -
cdr3_aa: CASSRLAGAPEHF; cdr3_nt: TGTGCCAGCAGCCGACTAGCGGGGGCCCCTGAGCATTTT; d_call: TRBD2; v_call: TRBV7-9; j_call: TRBJ2-3; clone_size: -
cdr3_aa: CASSGDNQPQHF; cdr3_nt: TGTGCCAGCAGTGGAGACAATCAGCCCCAGCATTTT; d_call: -; v_call: TRBV2; j_call: TRBJ1-5; clone_size: few
cdr3_aa: CASWVGTGNGYTF; cdr3_nt: TGTGCCAGCTGGGTGGGGACAGGAAATGGCTACACCTTC; d_call: TRBD1; v_call: TRBV6-6; j_call: TRBJ1-2; clone_size: -
cdr3_aa: CASSVSASGGAHNEQFF; cdr3_nt: TGTGCCAGCAGCGTATCGGCTAGCGGGGGGGCCCACAATGAGCAGTTCTTC; d_call: TRBD2; v_call: TRBV9; j_call: TRBJ2-1; clone_size: -
cdr3_aa: CASSQGGGQGPGELFF; cdr3_nt: TGTGCCAGCAGCCAAGGGGGGGGACAGGGTCCCGGGGAGCTGTTTTTT; d_call: TRBD1; v_call: TRBV4-2; j_call: TRBJ2-2; clone_size: -
cdr3_aa: CASSLGGRGGAETQYF; cdr3_nt: TGTGCCAGCAGCCTTGGAGGGCGGGGGGGCGCGGAGACCCAGTACTTC; d_call: TRBD2; v_call: TRBV11-3; j_call: TRBJ2-5; clone_size: -
cdr3_aa: CASSPQGVDTEAFF; cdr3_nt: TGTGCCAGCTCACCACAGGGGGTAGATACTGAAGCTTTCTTT; d_call: -; v_call: TRBV18; j_call: TRBJ1-1; clone_size: -
cdr3_aa: CASSGWGGATETQYF; cdr3_nt: TGTGCCAGCAGTGGTTGGGGGGGGGCTACCGAGACCCAGTACTTC; d_call: -; v_call: TRBV6-6; j_call: TRBJ2-5; clone_size: -
cdr3_aa: CASSFQAERETQYF; cdr3_nt: TGTGCCAGCAGCTTTCAGGCCGAGAGAGAGACCCAGTACTTC; d_call: -; v_call: TRBV5-5; j_call: TRBJ2-5; clone_size: -
cdr3_aa: CASSLVADSGNTIYF; cdr3_nt: TGTGCCAGCAGCTTAGTGGCAGACTCTGGAAACACCATATATTTT; d_call: -; v_call: TRBV7-2; j_call: TRBJ1-3; clone_size: -
cdr3_aa: CASSLGRGLFRSYEQYF; cdr3_nt: TGTGCCAGCAGCTTGGGGAGAGGTCTCTTTCGTTCCTACGAGCAGTACTTC; d_call: -; v_call: TRBV5-8; j_call: TRBJ2-7; clone_size: -
cdr3_aa: CASSIGGGGYEQYF; cdr3_nt: TGTGCCAGTAGTATAGGTGGGGGAGGCTACGAGCAGTACTTC; d_call: -; v_call: TRBV19; j_call: TRBJ2-7; clone_size: -
cdr3_aa: CASRKTGGVETQYF; cdr3_nt: TGTGCCAGCAGGAAGACAGGGGGAGTGGAGACCCAGTACTTC; d_call: TRBD1; v_call: TRBV28; j_call: TRBJ2-5; clone_size: few
cdr3_aa: CASSQVKVTGGTNEKLFF; cdr3_nt: TGCGCCAGCAGCCAAGTGAAAGTGACAGGGGGGACTAATGAAAAACTGTTTTTT; d_call: TRBD1; v_call: TRBV4-1; j_call: TRBJ1-4; clone_size: -
cdr3_aa: CAWSVGGPETQYF; cdr3_nt: TGTGCCTGGAGTGTAGGAGGCCCCGAGACCCAGTACTTC; d_call: -; v_call: TRBV30; j_call: TRBJ2-5; clone_size: -
cdr3_aa: CASSQEGTGQRPQHF; cdr3_nt: TGCGCCAGCAGCCAAGAAGGAACAGGGCAGCGGCCCCAGCATTTT; d_call: -; v_call: TRBV4-3; j_call: TRBJ1-5; clone_size: -
cdr3_aa: CASSKESSGSYEQYF; cdr3_nt: TGTGCTAGTAGTAAAGAGAGTTCGGGTTCCTACGAGCAGTACTTC; d_call: -; v_call: TRBV6-5; j_call: TRBJ2-7; clone_size: few
cdr3_aa: CASSLVLIGTGGKNTIYF; cdr3_nt: TGTGCCAGCAGCTTGGTTTTAATCGGGACAGGGGGCAAAAACACCATATATTTT; d_call: TRBD1; v_call: TRBV5-5; j_call: TRBJ1-3; clone_size: few
cdr3_aa: CASSLSGGSTEAFF; cdr3_nt: TGTGCCAGCAGTTTATCCGGGGGGAGCACTGAAGCTTTCTTT; d_call: -; v_call: TRBV27; j_call: TRBJ1-1; clone_size: -
cdr3_aa: CAWSVRREPDTQYF; cdr3_nt: TGTGCCTGGAGTGTACGGCGGGAGCCAGATACGCAGTATTTT; d_call: TRBD2; v_call: TRBV30; j_call: TRBJ2-3; clone_size: once
cdr3_aa: CASSRGGGNYGYTF; cdr3_nt: TGTGCCAGCAGCCGCGGCGGGGGGAACTATGGCTACACCTTC; d_call: -; v_call: TRBV7-9; j_call: TRBJ1-2; clone_size: -